The next 18 T cell receptor beta chains were all read from a single sample in a study of EBV T-cell therapy then PD-1 blockade in nasopharyngeal carcinoma. This table comes from immunoSEQ multiplex PCR, and its TCRdb copy is limited to in-frame clones, with some not included. The repertoire holds about 20,000 clones, with around 84% as singletons. Their cognate antigens are unknown. Indicated time point: 266 days after commencement of treatment, after nivolumab therapy. Regarding treatment: AdE1-LMPpoly-expanded autologous EBV-specific T-cell therapy followed by anti-PD-1 nivolumab. The material sequenced was CD8+ T cells from blood, taken around day 240 from a patient whose treatment included autologous EBV-specific T cells and nivolumab. Receptors were obtained from a man aged 35-49 years with nasopharyngeal carcinoma.

This clone has only one observation. This chain connects TRBV9 to TRBJ1-5; D might be TRBD1 (6 bases). CDR1 is SGDLS and CDR2 is YYNGEE in the germline V gene. This CDR3 is built from 14 residues. Deletions cut 3 bases from V and 9 bases from J, with 16 bases between. In nucleotides, the CDR3 is TGTGCCAGCAGCGCGCGGGACACCCCGGGGCCCCAGCATTTT. It yields the protein CASSARDTPGPQHF.

This clone was seen ten or more times. The CDR3 region has the DNA TGCGCCAGCAGCCAAGATTCTTCACTCAGCTCTGGAAACACCATATATTTT. Translation: CASSQDSSLSSGNTIYF. The V call is TRBV4-1, the J call TRBJ1-3; D gene ambiguous. Germline loops: CDR1 MGHRA, CDR2 YSYEKL. The CDR3 consists of 17 residues. V lost 0 bases and J 0 bases, leaving 12 bases between the germline ends.

The rearrangement uses TRBV6-6 and TRBJ2-3; possible D gene TRBD2, 5 bases. Germline CDR1 is MNHNY and CDR2 is SVGAGI (reference sequence). Trimming cost V 4 bases and J 3 bases, with 8 bases left between them. CDR3 size: 13 residues. CDR3 in DNA: TGTGCCAGCAGTTGGCTAGCAACAGATACGCAGTATTTT. Protein product: CASSWLATDTQYF.

The V and J genes are TRBV24-1 and TRBJ1-3, with no clear D. The CDR3 is made up of 13 amino acids. Germline lookup yields CDR1 KGHDR and CDR2 SFDVKD. V lost 4 bases to trimming and J lost 4 bases, with 7 bases between them. The CDR3 sequence: CATSDHTGNTIYF. The DNA for the CDR3 is TGTGCCACCAGTGACCATACAGGAAACACCATATATTTT.

The chain combines TRBV6-2 or TRBV6-3 with TRBJ2-3; TRBD1 agrees at 9 bases. The V gene's germline CDR1 is MNHEY and CDR2 SVGEGT. CDR3 size: 14 residues. V was pared by 5 bases and J by 6 bases, with 6 bases of the junction left unmatched. CDR3 nucleotide sequence: TGTGCCAGCAGTCGGACAGGGGAAGGTGATACGCAGTATTTT. Amino acids: CASSRTGEGDTQYF.

The chain employs TRBV19 and TRBJ1-2; a possible D gene is TRBD1 (5 bases). This CDR3 is 14 amino acids long. Germline CDR1 is LNHDA and CDR2 is SQIVND (reference sequence). V was trimmed by 9 bases and J by 4 bases, leaving 18 bases between them. In DNA form, the CDR3 reads TGTGCCAGCGCACACCCAGGGTCCGGCTATGGCTACACCTTC. Residues: CASAHPGSGYGYTF. Full variable domain (missing parts from reference TRBV19 and TRBJ1-2): DGGITQSPKYLFRKEGQNVTLSCEQNLNHDAMYWYRQDPGQGLRLIYYSQIVNDFQKGDIAEGYSVSREKKESFPLTVTSAQKNPTAFYLCASAHPGSGYGYTFGSGTRLTVV.

The gene calls are TRBV9 and TRBJ1-1, with D maybe TRBD1 (5 bases). V was shortened by 3 bases and J by 5 bases, with 14 bases between the two germline ends. This CDR3 has 14 amino acids. Germline V gene data show CDR1 as SGDLS and CDR2 as YYNGEE. The DNA of the CDR3 is TGTGCCAGCAGCGCGCCCATCGGGGGGACTGAAGCTTTCTTT. Residues: CASSAPIGGTEAFF.

This clone appeared a single time. The chain has TRBV7-3 and TRBJ2-3; D may match TRBD1 or TRBD2 (5 bases each). The CDR3 has 15 amino acids. Germline-derived CDR1 and CDR2 are SGHTA and FQGTGA. Trimming removed 6 bases at V and 6 bases at J, with 19 bases between. CDR3 sequence reads: CASSSRGWVGDTQYF. For the CDR3, the DNA is TGTGCCAGCAGTTCCCGGGGCTGGGTAGGGGATACGCAGTATTTT.

The CDR3 nucleotides are TGTGCCAGCAGCGTAACGAGAGAGACTGAAGCTTTCTTT. This gives the protein CASSVTRETEAFF. The rearrangement links TRBV9 to TRBJ1-1; no reliable D call. V gave up 1 base and J gave up 5 bases, with 9 bases separating them. The CDR3 runs to 13 residues. Germline V gene lookup returns CDR1 SGDLS and CDR2 YYNGEE. Filled out from reference TRBV9 and TRBJ1-1, the complete variable domain reads DSGVTQTPKHLITATGQRVTLRCSPRSGDLSVYWYQQSLDQGLQFLIQYYNGEERAKGNILERFSAQQFPDLHSELNLSSLELGDSALYFCASSVTRETEAFFGQGTRLTVV.

This chain uses TRBV5-1 with TRBJ1-2, with D unresolved. This CDR3 comprises 14 residues. V shed 0 bases and J shed 8 bases, with 14 bases lying between them. Germline CDR1 SGHRS, CDR2 YFSETQ. CDR3 DNA: TGCGCCAGCAGCTTGGTCGCTAAAAGTTACGGCTACACCTTC. Translated: CASSLVAKSYGYTF.

The V and J genes are TRBV30 and TRBJ2-1, with 8 nucleotides matching TRBD2. The length of the CDR3 is 15 residues. V was pared by 0 bases and J by 4 bases, with 5 bases of the junction left unmatched. The germline gives CDR1 GTSNPN, CDR2 SVGIG (reference sequence). The CDR3 loop reads CAWSVLSGGYNEQFF. CDR3 nucleotide sequence: TGTGCCTGGAGTGTACTCAGCGGGGGTTACAATGAGCAGTTCTTC.

The gene calls are TRBV24-1 and TRBJ1-4; the D is unclear. This CDR3 is 12 amino acids long. Trimming pared 9 bases from V and 8 bases from J, leaving 12 bases between. The germline CDR1 and CDR2 sequences are KGHDR and SFDVKD. CDR3 sequence reads: CATQSSFEKLFF. In DNA, the CDR3 is TGTGCCACCCAGTCCAGTTTCGAAAAACTGTTTTTT.

The chain's CDR3 is CASSVKGLVNTGELFF. The CDR3 region has the DNA TGTGCCAGCAGCGTTAAGGGGCTAGTTAACACCGGGGAGCTGTTTTTT. V usage is TRBV9 and J usage is TRBJ2-2; tentatively, D is TRBD1 (5 bases). The ends were cut back, 2 bases at V and 2 bases at J, with 13 bases in the middle. Germline assignment: CDR1 SGDLS and CDR2 YYNGEE. CDR3 size: 16 residues.

This sequence joins TRBV7-9 and TRBJ2-4, with a tentative D call TRBD1 (6 bases). Looked up from germline, CDR1 is SEHNR and CDR2 is FQNEAQ (reference sequence). The CDR3 has 17 residues. V lost 2 bases and J lost 3, with 17 bases in between. The CDR3 sequence is CASSLTLEGEGKNIQYF. The CDR3 bases are TGTGCCAGCAGCTTAACCTTAGAGGGGGAAGGCAAAAACATTCAGTACTTC.

This clone was seen only a few times. J is TRBJ2-3 and V is TRBV4-3; perhaps TRBD1 as D (5 bases). The CDR3 consists of 16 residues. V was shortened by 0 bases and J by 4 bases, with 14 bases between the two germline ends. Germline CDR1 is LGHNA and CDR2 is YSLEER. CDR3 nucleotide sequence: TGCGCCAGCAGCCAAGACCAAGGGGTTGGGTCAGATACGCAGTATTTT. Protein product: CASSQDQGVGSDTQYF.

The rearrangement links TRBV5-1 to TRBJ2-1; D possibly uses TRBD1 or TRBD2 (5 bases each). The V and J ends lost 0 bases and 2 bases respectively, with 9 bases between them. Per germline, CDR1 SGHRS and CDR2 YFSETQ. This CDR3 region has 15 residues. The CDR3 nucleotides read TGCGCCAGCAGCTTGGGACGAGGGGCCTACAATGAGCAGTTCTTC. Its protein is CASSLGRGAYNEQFF.

This clone was recorded once. CDR3 DNA: TGTGCCAGCAGTTTGGGAGGGACAGAAATAGGTGAGCAGTACTTC. It codes for CASSLGGTEIGEQYF. The chain uses TRBV28 and TRBJ2-7, with D perhaps matching TRBD1 or TRBD2 (7 bases each). Germline CDR1 MDHEN, CDR2 SYDVKM. Trimming cost V 3 bases and J 7 bases, with 19 bases left between them. The CDR3 runs 15 residues.

The CDR3 region has the DNA TGTGCCAGCAGCGGGGGACAGGCGGTCGTAAACACCATATATTTT. This codes for CASSGGQAVVNTIYF. The chain is built from TRBV9 and TRBJ1-3; 8 nucleotides line up with TRBD1. The V gene's germline CDR1 is SGDLS and CDR2 YYNGEE. This CDR3 is 15 amino acids long. The trim removed 3 bases at V and 6 bases at J, leaving 8 bases unmatched.